The 31 T cell receptor beta chains below were found in one sample sequenced in a study of blood T cell repertoires in COVID-19. Profiled with immunoSEQ multiplex PCR; TCRdb holds only in-frame clones, not every one. Among 80,000 to 95,000 clones, 86% were seen once, and the ten largest hold about 30%. Source material: peripheral blood. The receptors were gathered from a man aged 45-60 years with active or convalescent COVID-19.

J is TRBJ2-5 and V is TRBV7-9; 11 nucleotides match TRBD2. Per germline, CDR1 SEHNR and CDR2 FQNEAQ (reference sequence). The CDR3 sequence is 16 residues long. With 4 bases clipped from V and 2 bases from J, the junction kept 6 bases outside the gene matches. CDR3 amino acids: CASSSPGLADQETQYF. The DNA of the CDR3 is TGTGCCAGCAGCTCGCCGGGACTAGCGGATCAAGAGACCCAGTACTTC.

The chain links TRBV19 to TRBJ1-1; D remains ambiguous. The CDR3 loop spans 14 amino acids. The V and J ends lost 7 bases and 2 bases respectively, with 14 bases between them. The V gene's germline CDR1 is LNHDA and CDR2 SQIVND (reference sequence). The CDR3 region is CASTPRSSNTEAFF. The CDR3 DNA reads as TGTGCCAGTACCCCTCGGAGCAGCAACACTGAAGCTTTCTTT. Looking up the rest from reference TRBV19 and TRBJ1-1 gives the full variable domain: DGGITQSPKYLFRKEGQNVTLSCEQNLNHDAMYWYRQDPGQGLRLIYYSQIVNDFQKGDIAEGYSVSREKKESFPLTVTSAQKNPTAFYLCASTPRSSNTEAFFGQGTRLTVV.

This chain connects TRBV9 to TRBJ2-7, with 11 bases identical to TRBD1. The CDR3 has 15 amino acids. The V gene end was trimmed by 3 bases and the J gene end by 3 bases; junction bases not matched to a gene: 5. Per germline, CDR1 SGDLS and CDR2 YYNGEE. The CDR3 DNA is TGTGCCAGCAGCGCCCGGACAGGGGGCAACTACGAGCAGTACTTC. This gives the protein CASSARTGGNYEQYF.

This rearrangement joins TRBV9 to TRBJ1-1; 10 bases are shared with TRBD1. The CDR3 loop spans 14 amino acids. The germline gives CDR1 SGDLS, CDR2 YYNGEE. V shed 3 bases, J shed 5 bases, and the junction held 4 bases outside the gene matches. The CDR3 reads CASSETGGATEAFF. The CDR3 DNA reads as TGTGCCAGCAGCGAGACAGGGGGCGCAACTGAAGCTTTCTTT.

This clone showed up just once. DNA of the CDR3: TGTGCCAGCAGTTTGAGTGGAGTCTCTGGAAACACCATATATTTT. Amino acids: CASSLSGVSGNTIYF. The V call is TRBV28, the J call TRBJ1-3; no firm D call. Germline CDR1 MDHEN, CDR2 SYDVKM. This CDR3 region has 15 residues. Trimming took off 3 bases at V and 0 bases at J, with 9 bases between the two ends.

The rearrangement uses TRBV21-1 and TRBJ2-7; TRBD1 was called by the table and not checked on the DNA. TRBV21-1 represents a pseudogene. The CDR3 is 13 amino acids. This CDR3 is CARAGTGVEEQYF. In DNA, the CDR3 is TGTGCCAGGGCCGGGACAGGGGTCGAAGAGCAGTACTTC.

The CDR3 region has the DNA TGTGCCAGCAGCCCGATAGACAGGGCAGGGCTTGAGACCCAGTACTTC. Protein product: CASSPIDRAGLETQYF. The J gene is TRBJ2-5, the V gene TRBV7-2, with 7 bases identical to TRBD1. The CDR3 is 16 amino acids. Germline assignment: CDR1 SGHTA and CDR2 FQGNSA. Trimming cost V 5 bases and J 5 bases; bases outside gene matches: 14.

The chain carries TRBV4-3 and TRBJ1-2, with a weak D call TRBD1 (6 bases). This CDR3 spans 16 amino acids. Trimming removed 0 bases from V and 4 bases from J, with 15 bases in between. Germline loops: CDR1 LGHNA, CDR2 YSLEER. DNA of the CDR3: TGCGCCAGCAGCCAAGATCGACGCGGGGGCGCCTATGGCTACACCTTC. This gives the protein CASSQDRRGGAYGYTF.

The chain combines TRBV6-5 with TRBJ2-7, with 10 bases aligning to TRBD1. V lost 6 bases to trimming and J lost 4 bases; unmatched junction nucleotides: 9. The germline V gene encodes CDR1 MNHEY and CDR2 SVGAGI. This CDR3 is built from 15 residues. This CDR3 reads CASRTIGTGVYEQYF. The CDR3, as DNA: TGTGCCAGCAGGACAATCGGGACAGGGGTGTACGAGCAGTACTTC.

CDR3 in DNA: TGTGCCAGCAGCCGGGGGCCCTCTCCCGAAGGCAATTCACCCCTCCACTTT. Amino acid sequence: CASSRGPSPEGNSPLHF. This chain joins TRBV3-1 (or the pseudogene TRBV3-2) and TRBJ1-6, with a possible D match to TRBD1 (6 bases). CDR1 LGHDT and CDR2 YNNKEL come from the germline V gene (reference sequence). Trimming removed 4 bases from V and 7 bases from J, with 20 bases in between. This CDR3 contains 17 residues.

Comments on this clone: An end of the junction differs from the germline gene, which may be a read error. The chain recombines TRBV5-1 with TRBJ2-7; 7 nucleotides line up with TRBD1. The CDR3 has 15 residues. Germline CDR1 reads SGHRS; CDR2 reads YFSETQ. The CDR3 DNA reads TGCGCCAGCAGCTACGCCGGGACAGAGTCTACGGTAATTCACTTC. Its protein product is CASSYAGTESTVIHF.

The V gene is TRBV25-1, the J gene TRBJ2-3, with no clear D. The CDR3 runs to 14 residues. Germline V gene data show CDR1 as MGHDK and CDR2 as SYGVNS. V was clipped by 6 bases and J by 1 base, with 11 bases between them. This CDR3 is CASSYQARTDTQYF. CDR3 DNA sequence: TGTGCCAGCAGCTATCAGGCCCGCACAGATACGCAGTATTTT.

The V and J genes are TRBV6-6 and TRBJ2-7, with D possibly TRBD1 on 5 matching bases. Per the germline V gene, CDR1 is MNHNY and CDR2 is SVGAGI (reference sequence). Trimming removed 3 bases at V and 3 bases at J, with 15 bases between. CDR3 length: 15 residues. The CDR3: CASSYSGAPLYEQYF. CDR3 nucleotides: TGTGCCAGCAGTTATTCTGGGGCACCCCTCTACGAGCAGTACTTC.

The chain uses TRBV5-1 and TRBJ2-2, with 8 bases matching TRBD1. This CDR3 contains 18 residues. The V segment lost 1 base and the J segment 0 bases; nucleotides outside the gene matches: 8. Germline V gene sequence: CDR1 SGHRS, CDR2 YFSETQ. The DNA of the CDR3 is TGCGCCAGCAGCTTGAGTGACAGGGGTTCCGCGAACACCGGGGAGCTGTTTTTT. Its translation is CASSLSDRGSANTGELFF.

The chain has TRBV19 and TRBJ1-5; no reliable D call. The CDR3 consists of 11 residues. Germline values: CDR1 LNHDA, CDR2 SQIVND (reference sequence). The V gene lost 6 bases and the J gene lost 15 bases, with 15 bases spanning the gap. The CDR3 loop reads CASRENRFWHF. CDR3 nucleotide sequence: TGTGCCAGTAGGGAGAATCGGTTTTGGCATTTT. Filled out from reference TRBV19 and TRBJ1-5, the complete variable domain reads DGGITQSPKYLFRKEGQNVTLSCEQNLNHDAMYWYRQDPGQGLRLIYYSQIVNDFQKGDIAEGYSVSREKKESFPLTVTSAQKNPTAFYLCASRENRFWHFGDGTRLSIL.

The V gene is TRBV28, the J gene TRBJ2-5; 8 bases line up with TRBD1. The CDR3 sequence is 15 residues long. Germline CDR1 is MDHEN and CDR2 is SYDVKM. Trimming removed 2 bases from V and 5 bases from J; junction bases left unmatched: 7. CDR3 loop: CASSLRQTGGETQYF. CDR3 coding DNA: TGTGCCAGCAGTTTACGGCAAACAGGGGGGGAGACCCAGTACTTC.

The V call is TRBV24-1, the J call TRBJ2-6; D gene ambiguous. CDR3 length equals 16 residues. The germline V gene has CDR1 KGHDR and CDR2 SFDVKD. Trimming stripped 3 bases from V and 2 bases from J, with 10 bases between. CDR3 nucleotide sequence: TGTGCCACCAGTGATGCCCTAGGAGCTGGGGCCAACGTCCTGACTTTC. Amino acid sequence: CATSDALGAGANVLTF.

The V and J genes are TRBV10-3 and TRBJ1-2, with a weak D call TRBD1 (6 bases). The CDR3 runs 15 residues. V lost 0 bases to trimming and J lost 2 bases, with 10 bases between them. Per the germline V gene, CDR1 is ENHRY and CDR2 is SYGVKD. CDR3 loop: CAISESRQGNYGYTF. Here the CDR3 DNA reads TGTGCCATCAGTGAGTCGAGGCAGGGGAACTATGGCTACACCTTC.

The CDR3 DNA is TGTGCCAGCAGTGAAGGGCCCGGGGGGAACACTGAAGCTTTCTTT. Translating it yields CASSEGPGGNTEAFF. This rearrangement joins TRBV2 to TRBJ1-1, with D maybe TRBD1 (5 bases). The CDR3 extends over 15 amino acids. Germline assignment: CDR1 SNHLY and CDR2 FYNNEI. V was pared by 1 base and J by 1 base, with 10 bases between.

The chain uses TRBV10-1 and TRBJ2-5; TRBD2 matches 10 bases. Germline V lookup: CDR1 WNHNN, CDR2 SYGVQD (reference sequence). The CDR3 length is 13 residues. After removal of 5 bases from V and 4 bases from J, the junction contained 1 base not matched to a gene. CDR3 nucleotide sequence: TGCGCCAGCAGTCCTAGCGGGGGAGAGACCCAGTACTTC. Amino acid sequence: CASSPSGGETQYF.

CDR3 sequence: CASSRGTGRRSYEQYF. CDR3 DNA: TGTGCCAGCAGCCGTGGGACAGGGAGAAGGAGCTACGAGCAGTACTTC. The V and J genes are TRBV3-1 (or the pseudogene TRBV3-2) and TRBJ2-7; 9 bases agree with TRBD1. CDR1 and CDR2 from the germline V gene are LGHDT and YNNKEL (reference sequence). J was trimmed by 3 bases and V by 4 bases; bases with no gene match: 10. The CDR3 loop spans 16 amino acids.

This clone was recorded once. J is TRBJ1-2 and V is TRBV7-9; possible D gene TRBD1, 6 bases. Germline lookup yields CDR1 SEHNR and CDR2 FQNEAQ (reference sequence). V dropped 4 bases and J dropped 4 bases, with 16 bases sitting between them. The CDR3 contains 15 residues. The CDR3 is CASSSSGTGIYGYTF. The CDR3 bases are TGTGCCAGCAGCTCCTCCGGAACAGGGATCTATGGCTACACCTTC.

This clone has only one observation. The chain uses TRBV28 and TRBJ2-7; weak D call: TRBD1 (5 bases). Germline values: CDR1 MDHEN, CDR2 SYDVKM. The CDR3 length is 15 residues. Trimming shortened V by 3 bases and J by 0 bases, and 12 bases separated the two germline ends. CDR3 amino acids: CASSLLGANSYEQYF. In DNA, the CDR3 is TGTGCCAGCAGTTTGCTAGGGGCTAACTCCTACGAGCAGTACTTC.

The chain recombines TRBV7-2 with TRBJ2-7; possibly TRBD2 for D (6 bases). The germline CDR1 and CDR2 sequences are SGHTA and FQGNSA. The CDR3 length is 15 residues. Trimming shortened V by 9 bases and J by 2 bases, and 20 bases separated the two germline ends. CDR3 residues: CASHEAAGHPYEQYF. In nucleotides, the CDR3 is TGTGCCAGTCACGAGGCGGCGGGGCACCCCTACGAGCAGTACTTC.

V is TRBV28 and J is TRBJ2-7; TRBD2 agrees at 8 bases. J was trimmed by 2 bases and V by 6 bases; bases with no gene match: 15. Germline CDR1 and CDR2: MDHEN and SYDVKM. This CDR3 spans 17 amino acids. The DNA of the CDR3 is TGTGCCAGCAGCTCCCGAAGCCGAGCGGGAGTGACCTACGAGCAGTACTTC. Translating gives CASSSRSRAGVTYEQYF.

This chain uses TRBV2 with TRBJ2-3, with D perhaps matching TRBD2 (6 bases). V was pared by 0 bases and J by 8 bases, with 12 bases between. From germline, CDR1 is SNHLY and CDR2 FYNNEI. The CDR3 is 14 amino acids. The chain's CDR3 is CASSEAKGAGTQYF. The DNA for the CDR3 is TGTGCCAGCAGTGAAGCGAAGGGAGCGGGTACGCAGTATTTT.

This clone was observed a handful of times. V gene TRBV7-8 combines with J gene TRBJ1-3; 8 nucleotides agree with TRBD1. V dropped 2 bases and J dropped 3; count of bases not matched to a gene: 15. The CDR3 is 19 residues long. Germline V gene data show CDR1 as SGHVS and CDR2 as FQNEAQ. CDR3 in amino acids: CASSLPEGGQGAYGNTIYF. For the CDR3, the DNA is TGTGCCAGCAGCTTACCAGAGGGGGGCCAGGGGGCTTATGGAAACACCATATATTTT.

The rearrangement joins TRBV7-8 to TRBJ1-5, with TRBD1 matching over 7 bases. The CDR3 loop spans 14 amino acids. CDR1 is SGHVS and CDR2 is FQNEAQ in the germline V gene. Trimming cost V 3 bases and J 3 bases; bases outside gene matches: 2. The CDR3 here is CASSLDRTNQPQHF. CDR3 bases: TGTGCCAGCAGCTTGGACAGGACCAATCAGCCCCAGCATTTT.

The rearrangement uses TRBV5-1 and TRBJ2-2, with 7 bases that match TRBD1. CDR3 length equals 14 residues. Trimming removed 5 bases from V and 5 bases from J; junction bases left unmatched: 6. The V gene's germline CDR1 is SGHRS and CDR2 YFSETQ. CDR3 bases: TGCGCCAGCAGATCGACAGGGAATACCGGGGAGCTGTTTTTT. This encodes CASRSTGNTGELFF.

The chain has TRBV6-5 and TRBJ2-7; no reliable D call. The germline gives CDR1 MNHEY, CDR2 SVGAGI. This CDR3 comprises 16 residues. Deletions cut 4 bases from V and 2 bases from J, with 18 bases between. In nucleotides, the CDR3 is TGTGCCAGCAGTTCCACCCAGACATGGAAGACCTACGAGCAGTACTTC. Its protein product is CASSSTQTWKTYEQYF.

The chain joins TRBV5-6 to TRBJ2-7; perhaps TRBD2 as D (6 bases). The V and J ends lost 4 bases and 3 bases respectively, with 20 bases between them. The CDR3 is 16 amino acids. Germline values: CDR1 SGHDT, CDR2 YYEEEE. CDR3 sequence: CASSPEPSAWGYEQYF. DNA of the CDR3: TGTGCCAGCAGCCCCGAACCTAGCGCCTGGGGCTACGAGCAGTACTTC. The full variable domain, rest sourced from reference TRBV5-6 and TRBJ2-7, is DAGVTQSPTHLIKTRGQQVTLRCSPKSGHDTVSWYQQALGQGPQFIFQYYEEEERQRGNFPDRFSGHQFPNYSSELNVNALLLGDSALYLCASSPEPSAWGYEQYFGPGTRLTVT.